This T cell receptor (beta chain) came from a study of blood T cell repertoires in COVID-19. Germline CDR1 reads MGHDK; CDR2 reads SYGVNS. V was pared by 2 bases and J by 5 bases, with 15 bases between. The CDR3 has 15 amino acids. The assay was immunoSEQ multiplex PCR, and TCRdb's table has in-frame clones only and misses some. This table holds 90,000 to 150,000 clones, 85% to 90% found once. The material sequenced was peripheral blood. J is TRBJ2-5 and V is TRBV25-1; D uncertain. The sequence derives from a man aged 65-85 years with active or convalescent COVID-19. CDR3 in DNA: TGTGCCAGCAGTGAACCCTCCCGCGGCGTTGAGACCCAGTACTTC. Protein product: CASSEPSRGVETQYF. Variable domain in full (rest from reference TRBV25-1 and TRBJ2-5): EADIYQTPRYLVIGTGKKITLECSQTMGHDKMYWYQQDPGMELHLIHYSYGVNSTEKGDLSSESTVSRIRTEHFPLTLESARPSHTSQYLCASSEPSRGVETQYFGPGTRLLVL.